These 14 T cell receptor beta chains share one sample of origin, sequenced in a study of T cells in localized non-small cell lung cancer. The data were produced by immunoSEQ multiplex PCR, yet TCRdb's version contains in-frame clones alone and is incomplete. This table holds tens of thousands of clones, about four fifths found once. This specimen consisted of peripheral blood, obtained before any cancer treatment. The receptors originated from an older female donor with stage I lung adenocarcinoma.

J is TRBJ2-5 and V is TRBV5-8, with D possibly matching TRBD2 (5 bases). This CDR3 region has 15 residues. The germline gives CDR1 SGHTS, CDR2 YDEGEE. The V end was cut by 3 bases, the J end by 5 bases, with 17 bases between. The CDR3 DNA reads as TGTGCCAGCAGCTGGAGGCTCCGAACCGCGGAGACCCAGTACTTC. Protein: CASSWRLRTAETQYF.

Within the sample, this clone is medium-sized (0.01 to 0.1%). The chain combines TRBV7-3 with TRBJ2-1; D is unclear. Germline lookup yields CDR1 SGHTA and CDR2 FQGTGA. The CDR3 spans 15 residues. V was clipped by 2 bases and J by 0 bases, with 8 bases between them. The DNA for the CDR3 is TGTGCCAGCAGCTTAGGGCTCCACTCCTACAATGAGCAGTTCTTC. Protein: CASSLGLHSYNEQFF.

The rearrangement links TRBV5-4 to TRBJ1-2; D perhaps matches TRBD1 (5 bases). In germline, CDR1 is SGHNT, CDR2 YYREEE (reference sequence). Trimming took 0 bases from V and 6 from J, leaving 21 bases between them. The CDR3 consists of 17 residues. The CDR3 coding sequence is TGTGCCAGCAGCTTGGTTATGATTAGGAAGGGGAGCAATGGCTACACCTTC. Protein sequence: CASSLVMIRKGSNGYTF.

The chain has TRBV5-1 and TRBJ2-5, with D perhaps matching TRBD1 (6 bases). Germline values: CDR1 SGHRS, CDR2 YFSETQ. The CDR3 is made up of 14 amino acids. The V end was cut by 3 bases, the J end by 7 bases, with 16 bases between. CDR3 in amino acids: CASSSGADPGTQYF. The CDR3 nucleotides read TGCGCCAGCAGCTCAGGGGCAGATCCAGGGACCCAGTACTTC. The full variable domain, completed using reference TRBV5-1 and TRBJ2-5, is KAGVTQTPRYLIKTRGQQVTLSCSPISGHRSVSWYQQTPGQGLQFLFEYFSETQRNKGNFPGRFSGRQFSNSRSEMNVSTLELGDSALYLCASSSGADPGTQYFGPGTRLLVL.

This chain connects TRBV7-3 to TRBJ2-2, with 8 bases that match TRBD1. Germline V gene data show CDR1 as SGHTA and CDR2 as FQGTGA. This CDR3 spans 16 amino acids. The J segment lost 1 base and the V segment lost 2 bases, leaving 3 bases of the junction unmatched. CDR3 nucleotide sequence: TGTGCCAGCAGCTTATACGGGACAGGGAACACCGGGGAGCTGTTTTTT. It yields the protein CASSLYGTGNTGELFF.

The rearrangement uses TRBV29-1 and TRBJ2-5; unclear D gene. Germline V gene lookup returns CDR1 SQVTM and CDR2 ANQGSEA. V lost 3 bases to trimming and J lost 5 bases, with 13 bases between them. This CDR3 comprises 13 residues. CDR3 protein: CSVDARLGETQYF. The CDR3 DNA reads TGCAGCGTTGACGCCCGTCTGGGGGAGACCCAGTACTTC.

The genes are TRBV18 and TRBJ1-3; the D is unclear. CDR3 length: 14 residues. V gave up 3 bases and J gave up 3 bases, with 9 bases separating them. Germline V lookup: CDR1 KGHSH, CDR2 LQKENI. The CDR3 DNA is TGTGCCAGCTCACCCTTGGGAATTGGAAACACCATATATTTT. This codes for CASSPLGIGNTIYF.

The V call is TRBV28, the J call TRBJ1-5, with 10 bases that match TRBD1. Germline V gene lookup returns CDR1 MDHEN and CDR2 SYDVKM. Trimming removed 3 bases from V and 4 bases from J; junction bases left unmatched: 3. CDR3 length: 15 residues. For the CDR3, the DNA is TGTGCCAGCAGTTTTTGGGGACAGGGGAATCAGCCCCAGCATTTT. Encoded protein: CASSFWGQGNQPQHF.

The sample holds a few counts of this clone. One end of the junction is discordant with germline, which a read error may explain. The chain has TRBV7-7 and TRBJ2-7, with D perhaps assigned TRBD1 or TRBD2 (5 bases each). Germline CDR1 is SSHAT and CDR2 is FNYEAQ (reference sequence). The CDR3 consists of 16 residues. The CDR3 spells CASSGEHTGIYYEQYF. In nucleotides, the CDR3 is TGTGCTAGCAGCGGCGAACATACAGGAATTTACTACGAGCAGTACTTC. Using reference TRBV7-7 and TRBJ2-7 for the parts outside the CDR3, the full variable domain is GAGVSQSPRYKVTKRGQDVTLRCDPISSHATLYWYQQALGQGPEFLTYFNYEAQPDKSGLPSDRFSAERPEGSISTLTIQRTEQRDSAMYRCASSGEHTGIYYEQYFGPGTRLTVT.

The chain has TRBV19 and TRBJ2-1; 13 bases agree with TRBD2. Looked up from germline, CDR1 is LNHDA and CDR2 is SQIVND (reference sequence). Trimming removed 4 bases from V and 2 bases from J; junction bases left unmatched: 2. CDR3 length: 16 amino acids. In DNA form, the CDR3 reads TGTGCCAGTAGTAGGACTAGCGGGAGTCCCTACAATGAGCAGTTCTTC. Its protein is CASSRTSGSPYNEQFF.

The chain employs TRBV10-3 and TRBJ1-5, with 9 positions matching TRBD1. The CDR3 covers 15 residues. With V trimmed by 4 bases and J by 5 bases, 6 bases remained unmatched. The germline V gene has CDR1 ENHRY and CDR2 SYGVKD. The CDR3 region has the DNA TGTGCCATCAGTGGTACGGACAGGGGCGATCAGCCCCAGCATTTT. It encodes CAISGTDRGDQPQHF.

The CDR3 is CSGVPDRGINEQYF. For the CDR3, the DNA is TGCAGCGGGGTACCCGACAGGGGTATCAACGAGCAGTACTTC. The V call is TRBV29-1, the J call TRBJ2-7, with TRBD1 identical over 8 bases. Germline trimming cut 7 bases from V and 5 bases from J; bases unmatched to any gene: 13. The CDR3 loop spans 14 amino acids. Looked up from germline, CDR1 is SQVTM and CDR2 is ANQGSEA.

This clone showed up just a few times. This chain links TRBV7-8 with TRBJ1-4; the match to TRBD1 covers 7 bases. The CDR3 consists of 16 residues. Germline V gene sequence: CDR1 SGHVS, CDR2 FQNEAQ. The V and J ends lost 6 bases and 8 bases, in that order; junction bases with no gene match: 15. This CDR3 is CASRPGPGTAHEKLFF. CDR3 bases: TGTGCCAGCAGACCCGGACCCGGGACAGCCCACGAAAAACTGTTTTTT.

The rearrangement joins TRBV7-6 to TRBJ2-2; the D call may be TRBD1 or TRBD2 (6 bases each). The V and J ends lost 1 base and 5 bases respectively, with 14 bases between them. The CDR3 length is 16 residues. Germline V lookup: CDR1 SGHVS, CDR2 FNYEAQ. CDR3 DNA sequence: TGTGCCAGCAGCTTAGAAGGGGGGCTGGGGACCGGGGAGCTGTTTTTT. It codes for CASSLEGGLGTGELFF.